This T cell receptor (beta chain) originates from a study of cytomegalovirus exposure and HLA in healthy donors. Study summary: An analysis done earlier identified about 100 million unique TCR beta sequences from around 180 million T cells.

A note on this clone: Its antigen is unknown.

60 Vbeta and 13 Jbeta primers were used in PCR. Here immunoSEQ multiplex PCR was the method, and the copy in TCRdb shows in-frame clones only, minus some. The data show 150,000 to 200,000 clones, 80% to 90% seen once. The study, taken as a whole, reports: The likely origin of a cluster of highly shared sequence variants was a sequencing artifact. Reportedly, TCR beta sequences accurately predicted HLA-A and HLA-B alleles in most subjects.

The V and J ends lost 2 bases and 4 bases, in that order; junction bases with no gene match: 11. The CDR3 has 16 amino acids. CDR1 SGHDN and CDR2 FVKESK come from the germline V gene. This TCR came from a man aged 30 to 39 in good health and CMV-seropositive. Specimen: PBMCs. The J gene is TRBJ2-7, the V gene TRBV14; the match to TRBD2 covers 7 bases. CDR3 in DNA: TGTGCCAGCAGCCAAATTACTAGCGATAGTTGGTACGAGCAGTACTTC. Protein sequence: CASSQITSDSWYEQYF.